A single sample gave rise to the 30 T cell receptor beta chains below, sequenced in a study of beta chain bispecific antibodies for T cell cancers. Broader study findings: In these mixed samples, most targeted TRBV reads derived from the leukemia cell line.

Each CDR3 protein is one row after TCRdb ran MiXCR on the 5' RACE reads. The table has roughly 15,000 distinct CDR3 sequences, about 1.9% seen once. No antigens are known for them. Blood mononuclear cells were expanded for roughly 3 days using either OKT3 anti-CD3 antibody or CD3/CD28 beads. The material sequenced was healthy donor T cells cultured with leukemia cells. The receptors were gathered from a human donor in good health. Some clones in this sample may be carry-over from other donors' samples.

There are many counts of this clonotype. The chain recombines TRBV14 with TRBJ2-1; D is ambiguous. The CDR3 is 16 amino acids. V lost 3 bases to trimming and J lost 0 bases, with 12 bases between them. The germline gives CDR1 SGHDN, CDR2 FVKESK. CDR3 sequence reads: CASSHPLDGSYNEQFF. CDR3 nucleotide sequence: TGTGCCAGCAGCCACCCCCTGGACGGCTCCTACAATGAGCAGTTCTTC.

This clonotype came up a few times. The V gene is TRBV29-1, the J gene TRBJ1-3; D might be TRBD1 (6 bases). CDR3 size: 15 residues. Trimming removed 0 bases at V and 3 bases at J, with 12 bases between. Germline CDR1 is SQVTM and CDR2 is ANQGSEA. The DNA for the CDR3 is TGCAGCGTTGAAGATCCGGGACAAGATGGAAACACCATATATTTT. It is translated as CSVEDPGQDGNTIYF.

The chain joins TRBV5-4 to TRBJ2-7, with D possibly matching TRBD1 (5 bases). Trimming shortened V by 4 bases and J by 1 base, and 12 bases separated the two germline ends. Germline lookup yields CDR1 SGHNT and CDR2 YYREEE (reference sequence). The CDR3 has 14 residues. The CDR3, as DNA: TGTGCCAGCAGCACCCTTGACAGATCCTACGAGCAGTACTTC. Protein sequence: CASSTLDRSYEQYF.

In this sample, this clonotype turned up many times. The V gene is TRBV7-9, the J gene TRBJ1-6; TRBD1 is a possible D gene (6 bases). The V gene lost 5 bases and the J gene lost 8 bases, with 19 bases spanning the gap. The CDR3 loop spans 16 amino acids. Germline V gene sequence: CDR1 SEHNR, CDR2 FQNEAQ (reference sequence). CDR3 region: CASSARGGSRYSPLHF. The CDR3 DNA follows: TGTGCCAGCAGCGCTAGGGGGGGGTCTAGGTATTCACCCCTCCACTTT.

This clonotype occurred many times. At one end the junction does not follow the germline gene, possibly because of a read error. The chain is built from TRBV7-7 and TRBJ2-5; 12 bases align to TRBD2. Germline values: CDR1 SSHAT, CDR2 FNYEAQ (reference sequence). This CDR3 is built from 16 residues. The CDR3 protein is CASSYLTSGGQETQYF. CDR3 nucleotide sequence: TGTGCTAGCAGCTACCTGACTAGCGGGGGCCAAGAGACCCAGTACTTC. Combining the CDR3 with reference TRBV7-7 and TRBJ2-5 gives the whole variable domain GAGVSQSPRYKVTKRGQDVTLRCDPISSHATLYWYQQALGQGPEFLTYFNYEAQPDKSGLPSDRFSAERPEGSISTLTIQRTEQRDSAMYRCASSYLTSGGQETQYFGPGTRLLVL.

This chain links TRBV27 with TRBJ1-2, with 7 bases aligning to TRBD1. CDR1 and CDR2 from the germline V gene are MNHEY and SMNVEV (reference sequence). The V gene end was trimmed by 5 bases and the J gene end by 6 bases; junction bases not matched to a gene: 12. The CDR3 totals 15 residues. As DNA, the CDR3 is TGTGCCAGCAGTCCACTACAGGGGTTGTTTGATGGCTACACCTTC. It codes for CASSPLQGLFDGYTF.

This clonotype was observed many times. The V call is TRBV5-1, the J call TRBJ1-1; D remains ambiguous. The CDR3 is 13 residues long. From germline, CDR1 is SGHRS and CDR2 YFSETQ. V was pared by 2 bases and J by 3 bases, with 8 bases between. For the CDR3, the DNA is TGCGCCAGCAGCTTTTCAGGTTACACTGAAGCTTTCTTT. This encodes CASSFSGYTEAFF.

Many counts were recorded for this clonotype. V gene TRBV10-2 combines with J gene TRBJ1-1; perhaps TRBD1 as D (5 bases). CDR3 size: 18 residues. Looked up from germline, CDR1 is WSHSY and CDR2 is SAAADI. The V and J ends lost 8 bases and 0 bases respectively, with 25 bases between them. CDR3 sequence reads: CASDNSGGFFPLNTEAFF. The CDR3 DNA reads TGCGCCAGCGACAATAGTGGGGGATTTTTTCCCTTGAACACTGAAGCTTTCTTT.

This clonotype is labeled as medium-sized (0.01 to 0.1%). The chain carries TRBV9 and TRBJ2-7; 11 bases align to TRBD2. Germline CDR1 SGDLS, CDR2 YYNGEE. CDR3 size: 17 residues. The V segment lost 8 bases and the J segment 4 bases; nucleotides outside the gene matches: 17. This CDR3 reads CARSPDIAGGPGYEQYF. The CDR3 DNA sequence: TGTGCCAGATCCCCGGATATAGCGGGGGGGCCGGGATACGAGCAGTACTTC. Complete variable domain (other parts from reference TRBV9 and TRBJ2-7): DSGVTQTPKHLITATGQRVTLRCSPRSGDLSVYWYQQSLDQGLQFLIQYYNGEERAKGNILERFSAQQFPDLHSELNLSSLELGDSALYFCARSPDIAGGPGYEQYFGPGTRLTVT.

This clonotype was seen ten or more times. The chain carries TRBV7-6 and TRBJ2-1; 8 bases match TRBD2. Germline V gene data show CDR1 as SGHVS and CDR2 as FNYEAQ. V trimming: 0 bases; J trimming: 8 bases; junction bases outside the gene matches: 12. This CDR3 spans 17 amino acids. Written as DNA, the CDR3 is TGTGCCAGCAGCTTAGCGGGACTAGTTGTTGAAAAGGATGAGCAGTTCTTC. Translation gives CASSLAGLVVEKDEQFF.

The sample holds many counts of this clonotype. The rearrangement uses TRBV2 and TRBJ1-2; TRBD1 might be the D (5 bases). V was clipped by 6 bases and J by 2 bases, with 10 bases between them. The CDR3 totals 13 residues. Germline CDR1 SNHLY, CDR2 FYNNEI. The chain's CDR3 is CASSGDSNYGYTF. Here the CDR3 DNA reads TGTGCCAGCAGCGGAGACAGCAACTATGGCTACACCTTC.

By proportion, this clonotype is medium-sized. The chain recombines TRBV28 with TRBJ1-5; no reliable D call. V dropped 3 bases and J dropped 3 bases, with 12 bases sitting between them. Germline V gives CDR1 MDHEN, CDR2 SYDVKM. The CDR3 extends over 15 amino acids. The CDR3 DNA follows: TGTGCCAGCAGTTTCCCCGGGGATTTCAATCAGCCCCAGCATTTT. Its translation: CASSFPGDFNQPQHF.

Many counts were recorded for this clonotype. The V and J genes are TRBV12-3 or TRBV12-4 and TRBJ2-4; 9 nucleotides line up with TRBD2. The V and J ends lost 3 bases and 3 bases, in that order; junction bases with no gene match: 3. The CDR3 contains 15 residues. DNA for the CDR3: TGTGCCAGCAGTTTTGGGCGGGGGGGCAAAAACATTCAGTACTTC. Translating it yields CASSFGRGGKNIQYF.

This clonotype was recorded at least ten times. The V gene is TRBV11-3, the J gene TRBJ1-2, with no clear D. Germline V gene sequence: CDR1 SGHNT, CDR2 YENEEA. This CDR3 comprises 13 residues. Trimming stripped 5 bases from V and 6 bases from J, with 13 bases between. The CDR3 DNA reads TGTGCCAGCAGCCACTGGCGACGGGATGGCTACACCTTC. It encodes CASSHWRRDGYTF.

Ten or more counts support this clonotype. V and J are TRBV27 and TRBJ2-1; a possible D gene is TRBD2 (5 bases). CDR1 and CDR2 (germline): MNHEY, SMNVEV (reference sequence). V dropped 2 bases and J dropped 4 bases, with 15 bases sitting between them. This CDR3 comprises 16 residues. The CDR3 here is CASSLRGPTPYNEQFF. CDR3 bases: TGTGCCAGCAGTTTACGGGGTCCGACTCCATACAATGAGCAGTTCTTC.

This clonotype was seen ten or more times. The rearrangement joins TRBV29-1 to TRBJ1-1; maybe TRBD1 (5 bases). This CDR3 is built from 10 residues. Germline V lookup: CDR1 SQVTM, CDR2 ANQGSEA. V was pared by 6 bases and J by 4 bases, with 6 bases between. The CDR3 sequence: CSVGVTEAFF. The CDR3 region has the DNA TGCAGCGTAGGGGTCACTGAAGCTTTCTTT.

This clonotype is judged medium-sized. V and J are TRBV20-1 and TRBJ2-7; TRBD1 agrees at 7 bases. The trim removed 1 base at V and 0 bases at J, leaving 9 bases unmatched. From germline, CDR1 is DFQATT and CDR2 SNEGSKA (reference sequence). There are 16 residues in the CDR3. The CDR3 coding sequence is TGCAGTGCTAGAGCCCGACAGGGCACAATCTCCTACGAGCAGTACTTC. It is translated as CSARARQGTISYEQYF.

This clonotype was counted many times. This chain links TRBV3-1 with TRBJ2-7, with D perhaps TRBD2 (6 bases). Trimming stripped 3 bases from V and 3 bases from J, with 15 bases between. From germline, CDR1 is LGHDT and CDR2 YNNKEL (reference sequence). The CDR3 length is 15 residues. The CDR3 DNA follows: TGTGCCAGCAGCCAGGGGAGGTCAGTTCACTACGAGCAGTACTTC. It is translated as CASSQGRSVHYEQYF.

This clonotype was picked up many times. As DNA, the CDR3 is TGTGCCAGCAGTACAGGCCTGAACACTGAAGCTTTCTTT. Translation: CASSTGLNTEAFF. This chain joins TRBV28 and TRBJ1-1; weak D call: TRBD1 (5 bases). The germline V gene has CDR1 MDHEN and CDR2 SYDVKM. Trimming shortened V by 5 bases and J by 0 bases, and 7 bases separated the two germline ends. This CDR3 is 13 amino acids long.

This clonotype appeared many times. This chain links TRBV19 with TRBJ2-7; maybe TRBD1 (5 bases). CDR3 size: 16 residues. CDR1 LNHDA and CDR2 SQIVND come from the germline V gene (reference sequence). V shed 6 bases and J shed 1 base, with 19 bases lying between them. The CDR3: CASSPLVGTGSYEQYF. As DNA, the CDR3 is TGTGCCAGTAGCCCCCTAGTTGGTACAGGATCCTACGAGCAGTACTTC.

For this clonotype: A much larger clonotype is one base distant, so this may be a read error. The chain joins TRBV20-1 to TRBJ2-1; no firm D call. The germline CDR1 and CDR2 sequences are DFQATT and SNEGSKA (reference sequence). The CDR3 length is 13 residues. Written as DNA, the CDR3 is TGCAGTGTTAGATGGCAGAGGCTCCATGAGCAGTTCTTC. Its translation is CSVRWQRLHEQFF.

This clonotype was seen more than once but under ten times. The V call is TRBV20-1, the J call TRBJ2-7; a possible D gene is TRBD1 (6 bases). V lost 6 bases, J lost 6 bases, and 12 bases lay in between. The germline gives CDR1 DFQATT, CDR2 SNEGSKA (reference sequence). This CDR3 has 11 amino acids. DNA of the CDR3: TGCAGTGCCGTACAGGGTGGCGAGCAGTACTTC. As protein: CSAVQGGEQYF.

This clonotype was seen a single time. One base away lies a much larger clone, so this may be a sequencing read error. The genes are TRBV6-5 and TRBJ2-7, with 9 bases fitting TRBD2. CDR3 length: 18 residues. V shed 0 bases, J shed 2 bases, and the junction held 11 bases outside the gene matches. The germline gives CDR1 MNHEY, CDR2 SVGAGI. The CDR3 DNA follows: TGTGCCAGCAGTTACTCTGGGACTAGCTCTTCTTCAACCTACGAGCAGTACTTC. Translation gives CASSYSGTSSSSTYEQYF.

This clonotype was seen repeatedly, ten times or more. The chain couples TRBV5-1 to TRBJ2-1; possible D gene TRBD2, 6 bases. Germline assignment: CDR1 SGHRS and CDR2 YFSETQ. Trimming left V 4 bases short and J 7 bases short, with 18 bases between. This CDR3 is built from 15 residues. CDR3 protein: CASSSLGGAGNEQFF. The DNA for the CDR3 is TGCGCCAGCAGCAGCTTGGGCGGGGCGGGGAATGAGCAGTTCTTC. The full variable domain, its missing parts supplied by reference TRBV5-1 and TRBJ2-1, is KAGVTQTPRYLIKTRGQQVTLSCSPISGHRSVSWYQQTPGQGLQFLFEYFSETQRNKGNFPGRFSGRQFSNSRSEMNVSTLELGDSALYLCASSSLGGAGNEQFFGPGTRLTVL.

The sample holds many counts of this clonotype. The chain's CDR3 is CAISENSAYEQYF. The DNA for the CDR3 is TGTGCCATCAGTGAGAACTCAGCCTACGAGCAGTACTTC. The rearrangement joins TRBV10-3 to TRBJ2-7; no clear D. CDR1 is ENHRY and CDR2 is SYGVKD in the germline V gene. There are 13 residues in the CDR3. Trimming stripped 2 bases from V and 2 bases from J, with 7 bases between.

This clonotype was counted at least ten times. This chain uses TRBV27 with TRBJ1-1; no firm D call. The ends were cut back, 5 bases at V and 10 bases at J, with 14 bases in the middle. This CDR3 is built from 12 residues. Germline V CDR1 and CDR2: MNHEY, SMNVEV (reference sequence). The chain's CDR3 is CASSAPGYVAFF. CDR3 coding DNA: TGTGCCAGCAGTGCCCCAGGTTACGTAGCTTTCTTT.

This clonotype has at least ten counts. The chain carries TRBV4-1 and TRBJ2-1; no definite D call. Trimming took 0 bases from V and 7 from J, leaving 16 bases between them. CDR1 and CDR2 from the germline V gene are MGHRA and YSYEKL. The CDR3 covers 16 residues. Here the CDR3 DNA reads TGCGCCAGCAGCCAAGATGGTAATAGTTTGTGGAATGAGCAGTTCTTC. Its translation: CASSQDGNSLWNEQFF.

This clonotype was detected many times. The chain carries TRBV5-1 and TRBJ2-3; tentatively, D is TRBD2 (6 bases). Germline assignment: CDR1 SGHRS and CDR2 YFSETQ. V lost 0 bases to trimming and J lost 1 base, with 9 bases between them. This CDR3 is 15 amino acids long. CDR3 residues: CASSLASGGTDTQYF. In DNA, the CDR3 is TGCGCCAGCAGCTTGGCCTCGGGAGGCACAGATACGCAGTATTTT.

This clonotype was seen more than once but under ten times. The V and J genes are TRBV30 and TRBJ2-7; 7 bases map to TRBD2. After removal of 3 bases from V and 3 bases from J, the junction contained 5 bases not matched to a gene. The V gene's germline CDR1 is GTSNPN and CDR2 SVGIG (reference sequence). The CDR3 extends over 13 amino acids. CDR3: CAWRAGGGYEQYF. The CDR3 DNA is TGTGCCTGGAGGGCTGGCGGGGGCTACGAGCAGTACTTC.

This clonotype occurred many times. This CDR3 reads CASSSGTGTEAFF. In nucleotides, the CDR3 is TGTGCCAGCAGCTCGGGGACGGGCACTGAAGCTTTCTTT. The gene calls are TRBV7-6 and TRBJ1-1; D possibly corresponds to TRBD1 (5 bases). CDR1 and CDR2 (germline): SGHVS, FNYEAQ. V dropped 4 bases and J dropped 4 bases, with 10 bases sitting between them. The length of the CDR3 is 13 residues.